Listed below are T cell receptor beta chains from one sample, sequenced in a study of blood T cell repertoires in COVID-19. Profiling relied on immunoSEQ multiplex PCR, and the TCRdb table lists in-frame clones only, not all of them. Among 250,000 to 300,000 clones, roughly 84% were seen once, and the ten largest hold around 4%. Sample: peripheral blood. These TCRs come from a man aged 60-69 years with acute or convalescent COVID-19. The CDR3 runs from the conserved cysteine through the conserved F or W. The D gene is left open where the match is weak. Size values are once, few and many counts, or a class for expanded clones, and some rows have none.

12,.,TRBJ2-1,TRBV25-1,.,TGTGCCAGCAGTACTAGCTTCCATGAGCAGTTCTTC,CASSTSFHEQFF
14,once,TRBJ1-2,TRBV7-9,.,TGTGCCAGCAGCTGGCGGGACGGACTCTATGGCTACACCTTC,CASSWRDGLYGYTF
17,once,TRBJ1-5,TRBV11-2,.,TGTGCCAGCAGCCCCCGTGGCAGGGCCCGGAGCAATCAGCCCCAGCATTTT,CASSPRGRARSNQPQHF
13,.,TRBJ2-2,TRBV11-3,.,TGTGCCAGCAGCTTAGAGAGCACCGGGGAGCTGTTTTTT,CASSLESTGELFF
13,.,TRBJ1-2,TRBV11-2,.,TGTGCCAGCAGCTTATCTCAGGTCTATGGCTACACCTTC,CASSLSQVYGYTF
14,few,TRBJ2-7,TRBV4-2,.,TGTGCCAGCAGCCAAGCAGGTATTGGTTACGAGCAGTACTTC,CASSQAGIGYEQYF
16,.,TRBJ2-3,TRBV18,.,TGTGCCAGCTCACTAACACGACTAACCCGCACAGATACGCAGTATTTT,CASSLTRLTRTDTQYF
14,.,TRBJ2-7,TRBV28,.,TGTGCCAGCAGCTTATCCGCCGGGTCCTACGAGCAGTACTTC,CASSLSAGSYEQYF
15,.,TRBJ2-5,TRBV5-4,TRBD2,TGTGCCAGCAGCCCACGACTAGCGGGTCAAGAGACCCAGTACTTC,CASSPRLAGQETQYF
15,.,TRBJ2-3,TRBV11-2,TRBD2,TGTGCCAGCAGCCGCAGGACTAGCGGCACAGATACGCAGTATTTT,CASSRRTSGTDTQYF
19,.,TRBJ2-1,TRBV28,TRBD2,TGTGCCAGCAGTTTCGGGGGTGCCGGGACTAGCGGGAGTAGGAATGAGCAGTTCTTC,CASSFGGAGTSGSRNEQFF
16,.,TRBJ1-5,TRBV4-1,TRBD1,TGCGCCAGCAGCCACATAGGACAGGGGCCCAATCAGCCCCAGCATTTT,CASSHIGQGPNQPQHF
16,once,TRBJ2-1,TRBV7-9,TRBD1,TGTGCCAGCAGCTCGGACAGGGGGCGTAGGCCAAATGAGCAGTTCTTC,CASSSDRGRRPNEQFF
15,once,TRBJ2-7,TRBV4-3,.,TGCGCCAGCAGCCAAGAACTGGAATGGGCGTACGAGCAGTACTTC,CASSQELEWAYEQYF
16,.,TRBJ1-6,TRBV11-1,TRBD1,TGTGCCAGCAGCCCTTGGGGGACAGGGGCAAATTCACCCCTCCACTTT,CASSPWGTGANSPLHF
16,.,TRBJ2-6,TRBV28,TRBD1,TGTGCCAGCAGTACGACAGGGACGAGTGGGGCCAACGTCCTGACTTTC,CASSTTGTSGANVLTF
13,.,TRBJ2-1,TRBV9,.,TGTGCCAGCAGCGTAGAACAGTACAATGAGCAGTTCTTC,CASSVEQYNEQFF
13,.,TRBJ2-1,TRBV19,.,TGTGCCAGTACCGATTTTGGGCACAATGAGCAGTTCTTC,CASTDFGHNEQFF
14,.,TRBJ2-3,TRBV7-3,.,TGTGCCAGCAGCTTAGGGCCTAGCACAGATACGCAGTATTTT,CASSLGPSTDTQYF
15,.,TRBJ1-6,TRBV6-6,TRBD1,TGTGCCAGCACACTTGGGGACAGGGTTAATTCACCCCTCCACTTT,CASTLGDRVNSPLHF
14,.,TRBJ2-7,TRBV23-1,.,TGCGCCAGCAGTCAATCCCGGGGAAGCTACGAGCAGTACTTC,CASSQSRGSYEQYF
13,.,TRBJ1-1,TRBV12-3/TRBV12-4,.,TGTGCCAGCAACTTACAGACGAACACTGAAGCTTTCTTT,CASNLQTNTEAFF